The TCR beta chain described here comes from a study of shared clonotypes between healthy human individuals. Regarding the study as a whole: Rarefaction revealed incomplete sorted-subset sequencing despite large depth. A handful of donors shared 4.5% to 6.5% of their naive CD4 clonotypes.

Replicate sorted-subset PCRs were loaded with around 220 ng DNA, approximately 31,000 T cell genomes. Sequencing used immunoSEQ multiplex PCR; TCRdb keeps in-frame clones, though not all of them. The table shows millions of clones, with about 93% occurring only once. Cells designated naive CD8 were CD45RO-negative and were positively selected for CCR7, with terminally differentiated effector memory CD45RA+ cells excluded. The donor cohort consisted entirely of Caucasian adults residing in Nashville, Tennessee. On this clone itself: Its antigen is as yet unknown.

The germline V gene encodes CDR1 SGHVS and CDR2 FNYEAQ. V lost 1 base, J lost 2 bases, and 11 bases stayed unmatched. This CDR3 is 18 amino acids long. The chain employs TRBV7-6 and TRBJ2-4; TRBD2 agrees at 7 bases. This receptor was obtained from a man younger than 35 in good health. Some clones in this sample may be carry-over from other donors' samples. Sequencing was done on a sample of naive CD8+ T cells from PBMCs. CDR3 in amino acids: CASSLDGRSGETKNIQYF. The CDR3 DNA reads TGTGCCAGCAGCTTAGATGGGCGGAGCGGGGAAACCAAAAACATTCAGTACTTC. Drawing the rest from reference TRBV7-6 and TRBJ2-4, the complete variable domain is GAGVSQSPRYKVTKRGQDVALRCDPISGHVSLYWYRQALGQGPEFLTYFNYEAQQDKSGLPNDRFSAERPEGSISTLTIQRTEQRDSAMYRCASSLDGRSGETKNIQYFGAGTRLSVL.